This paragraph covers one T cell receptor beta chain sequence. These data are taken from a study of blood T cell repertoires in COVID-19. Authors' analysis steps: Reference gene primer amplification in the assay estimated nucleated cell counts. Produced via immunoSEQ multiplex PCR; TCRdb's table is partial and in-frame only. V, J and clone size derive from that table, while D and trimming were established from the DNA sequence. Among over 300,000 clones listed, about 90% were seen once. Germline CDR1 reads DFQATT; CDR2 reads SNEGSKA (reference sequence). This CDR3 is built from 13 residues. The ends were cut back, 3 bases at V and 2 bases at J, with 11 bases in the middle.

J is TRBJ2-7 and V is TRBV20-1, with a possible D match to TRBD1 (5 bases). The sample comprised peripheral blood. The source of this sequence is a man aged 18 to 29 with active or convalescent COVID-19. The CDR3: CSASGASTYEQYF. As DNA, the CDR3 is TGCAGTGCTAGTGGGGCCAGTACCTACGAGCAGTACTTC.